This T cell receptor beta chain was recovered during a study of blood T cell repertoires in COVID-19. Study at large: T cells, B-cell-depleted T cells, or PBMCs supplied cDNA or gDNA.

The assay was immunoSEQ multiplex PCR, and TCRdb's table has in-frame clones only and misses some. The sample has 350,000 to 400,000 clones; around nine tenths are singletons. The CDR3 extends over 15 amino acids. Trimming removed 2 bases from V and 3 bases from J, with 11 bases in between. Germline V gene lookup returns CDR1 SGHAT and CDR2 FQNNGV. Input material: peripheral blood. The rearrangement joins TRBV11-2 to TRBJ2-1, with a possible D match to TRBD1 (6 bases). This TCR derives from a woman in her sixties with COVID-19, enrolled during active disease. CDR3 coding DNA: TGTGCCAGCAGCTTATTGACAGGCCTCTACAATGAGCAGTTCTTC. Amino acids: CASSLLTGLYNEQFF.